A single sample is the source of the 12 T cell receptor beta chains below, sequenced in a study of cytomegalovirus exposure and HLA in healthy donors. With 60 Vbeta and 13 Jbeta primers, the PCR was carried out. Here immunoSEQ multiplex PCR was the method, and the copy in TCRdb shows in-frame clones only, minus some. The data show under 200,000 clones, about 86% seen once. The sample consisted of PBMCs. All receptors come from a woman aged 25 to 39 in good health and CMV-seronegative.

The V gene is TRBV28, the J gene TRBJ1-1; 7 bases map to TRBD1. Germline V gene sequence: CDR1 MDHEN, CDR2 SYDVKM. This CDR3 spans 14 amino acids. With V trimmed by 5 bases and J by 1 base, 4 bases remained unmatched. The CDR3 DNA sequence: TGTGCCAGCAGTCGACAGGGATGGAACACTGAAGCTTTCTTT. The encoded protein is CASSRQGWNTEAFF. Filled out from reference TRBV28 and TRBJ1-1, the complete variable domain reads DVKVTQSSRYLVKRTGEKVFLECVQDMDHENMFWYRQDPGLGLRLIYFSYDVKMKEKGDIPEGYSVSREKKERFSLILESASTNQTSMYLCASSRQGWNTEAFFGQGTRLTVV.

This clone was detected a few times. The chain uses TRBV19 and TRBJ2-1; D gene unclear. V was shortened by 4 bases and J by 4 bases, with 8 bases between the two germline ends. The CDR3 extends over 13 amino acids. The V gene's germline CDR1 is LNHDA and CDR2 SQIVND (reference sequence). The CDR3, as DNA: TGTGCCAGTAGTAAAGCTAGATACAATGAGCAGTTCTTC. Its translation is CASSKARYNEQFF.

The chain links TRBV6-1 to TRBJ2-1; 10 bases match TRBD2. This CDR3 is built from 15 residues. Germline V lookup: CDR1 MNHNS, CDR2 SASEGT. The V gene end was trimmed by 7 bases and the J gene end by 2 bases; junction bases not matched to a gene: 5. This CDR3 is CASTKGLAAYNEQFF. The CDR3 region has the DNA TGTGCCAGCACCAAAGGACTAGCGGCCTACAATGAGCAGTTCTTC.

To note about this clone: The junction differs from germline at one of its ends, possibly a read error. This chain links TRBV5-1 with TRBJ2-1; 8 bases are a match to TRBD1. The CDR3 is 17 amino acids. Germline V gene sequence: CDR1 SGHRS, CDR2 YFSETQ. The CDR3 loop is CASSTAQQGVPYNEQFF. The CDR3 DNA reads TGCGCCAGCAGCACGGCACAACAGGGGGTCCCCTATAATGAGCAGTTCTTC.

DNA of the CDR3: TGCGCCAGCAGCCCCACGAGGACGCAGGGTTACCAAGAGACCCAGTACTTC. This gives the protein CASSPTRTQGYQETQYF. The chain uses TRBV4-1 and TRBJ2-5; TRBD1 might be the D (5 bases). V was cut by 4 bases and J by 0 bases, with 18 bases left in between. The CDR3 loop spans 17 amino acids. Germline-derived CDR1 and CDR2 are MGHRA and YSYEKL.

V and J are TRBV4-1 and TRBJ1-1; D unclear. Trimming took off 1 base at V and 1 base at J, with 10 bases between the two ends. The germline V gene has CDR1 MGHRA and CDR2 YSYEKL. CDR3 length: 15 amino acids. The CDR3: CASSQGWAENTEAFF. The CDR3 DNA follows: TGCGCCAGCAGCCAAGGATGGGCAGAGAACACTGAAGCTTTCTTT.

J is TRBJ2-5 and V is TRBV6-6, with D perhaps matching TRBD2 (5 bases). The germline gives CDR1 MNHNY, CDR2 SVGAGI (reference sequence). The ends were cut back, 2 bases at V and 1 base at J, with 8 bases in the middle. CDR3 length: 14 amino acids. CDR3 in amino acids: CASSYGGGQETQYF. In DNA, the CDR3 is TGTGCCAGCAGTTACGGCGGAGGCCAAGAGACCCAGTACTTC.

CDR3 amino acids: CASSTTSGRTLGEQYF. For the CDR3, the DNA is TGTGCCAGCTCAACCACTAGCGGGAGGACCCTTGGGGAGCAGTACTTC. J is TRBJ2-7 and V is TRBV18; 12 bases are a match to TRBD2. The CDR3 sequence is 16 residues long. The V gene's germline CDR1 is KGHSH and CDR2 LQKENI. The V gene end was trimmed by 5 bases and the J gene end by 7 bases; junction bases not matched to a gene: 12. The full variable domain, in which reference TRBV18 and TRBJ2-7 provide the parts outside the CDR3, is NAGVMQNPRHLVRRRGQEARLRCSPMKGHSHVYWYRQLPEEGLKFMVYLQKENIIDESGMPKERFSAEFPKEGPSILRIQQVVRGDSAAYFCASSTTSGRTLGEQYFGPGTRLTVT.

This chain connects TRBV7-2 to TRBJ2-2; 8 nucleotides match TRBD1. CDR3 length: 15 amino acids. Germline V gene lookup returns CDR1 SGHTA and CDR2 FQGNSA. The J segment lost 6 bases and the V segment lost 2 bases, leaving 5 bases of the junction unmatched. Here the CDR3 DNA reads TGTGCCAGCAGCTTACAGGGGGCGCTCCCCGGGGAGCTGTTTTTT. Translating it yields CASSLQGALPGELFF. Together with reference TRBV7-2 and TRBJ2-2, the CDR3 gives the full variable domain: GAGVSQSPSNKVTEKGKDVELRCDPISGHTALYWYRQSLGQGLEFLIYFQGNSAPDKSGLPSDRFSAERTGGSVSTLTIQRTQQEDSAVYLCASSLQGALPGELFFGEGSRLTVL.

V and J are TRBV7-2 and TRBJ2-1, with 11 bases lining up with TRBD2. The germline gives CDR1 SGHTA, CDR2 FQGNSA. This CDR3 is built from 16 residues. The ends lost 5 bases at V and 8 bases at J; junction bases unmatched: 11. The CDR3: CASSPRLAGRGYEQFF. The DNA for the CDR3 is TGTGCCAGCAGCCCCCGACTAGCGGGGAGGGGCTATGAGCAGTTCTTC.

This clone has only one observation. V and J are TRBV2 and TRBJ2-2; 8 bases agree with TRBD2. Germline lookup yields CDR1 SNHLY and CDR2 FYNNEI. Trimming at V came to 7 bases and at J to 1 base, leaving 2 bases not matched to a gene. The CDR3 spans 14 residues. The CDR3 DNA reads TGTGCCAGCACGGGGACTAGGAACACCGGGGAGCTGTTTTTT. It codes for CASTGTRNTGELFF.

This rearrangement joins TRBV6-7 to TRBJ2-5, with 7 positions matching TRBD1. The end of the DNA is better explained by TRBJ2-7, so the J call may be wrong. TRBV6-7 is marked as an open reading frame, function uncertain. The CDR3 length is 12 residues. As DNA, the CDR3 is TGTGCCAGCGGGACAGACTCCTACGAGCAGTACTTC. Its protein is CASGTDSYEQYF.